These 25 T cell receptor beta chains originate from one sample sequenced in a study of CD8 T cells in Susac syndrome. RNA was extracted with the RNeasy kit, and a quantity of roughly 0.5 to 1 ug was reverse transcribed using random hexamers. TCRdb re-called the immunoSEQ multiplex PCR reads through MiXCR, storing one row per CDR3 protein. Counted here are 200,000 or so distinct CDR3 sequences, around 95% occurring once; the ten biggest clones make up roughly 0.093%. The specimen sequenced was CD4+ T cells from PBMCs. The origin of the receptors is a human donor with Susac syndrome.

V and J are TRBV30 and TRBJ1-5; tentatively, D is TRBD1 (5 bases). Germline V gives CDR1 GTSNPN, CDR2 SVGIG (reference sequence). The ends were cut back, 5 bases at V and 0 bases at J, with 8 bases in the middle. The CDR3 loop spans 13 amino acids. The CDR3 protein is CAWARDSNQPQHF. As DNA, the CDR3 is TGTGCCTGGGCCAGGGATAGCAATCAGCCCCAGCATTTT.

V usage is TRBV14 and J usage is TRBJ1-4; D gene ambiguous. Germline CDR1 reads SGHDN; CDR2 reads FVKESK. CDR3 length: 13 residues. V was cut by 0 bases and J by 6 bases, with 5 bases left in between. CDR3 nucleotides: TGTGCCAGCAGCCAAGATCTATATGAAAAACTGTTTTTT. It specifies CASSQDLYEKLFF.

The J gene is TRBJ2-7, the V gene TRBV28; D unresolved. Germline CDR1 reads MDHEN; CDR2 reads SYDVKM. V lost 3 bases, J lost 3 bases, and 6 bases lay in between. This CDR3 comprises 12 residues. The CDR3 region is CASSFPYYEQYF. The CDR3 DNA follows: TGTGCCAGCAGTTTCCCTTACTACGAGCAGTACTTC.

The rearrangement uses TRBV7-6 and TRBJ1-2; D unclear. Trimming took 1 base from V and 2 from J, leaving 11 bases between them. The germline gives CDR1 SGHVS, CDR2 FNYEAQ. This CDR3 has 15 amino acids. The CDR3 is CASSLGPWANYGYTF. CDR3 in DNA: TGTGCCAGCAGCTTAGGACCCTGGGCAAACTATGGCTACACCTTC.

The chain joins TRBV12-3 or TRBV12-4 to TRBJ2-4; 8 bases match TRBD1. This CDR3 has 15 residues. V lost 6 bases and J lost 6; bases outside the gene matches: 10. The CDR3 sequence is CASRALGTGINIQYF. Written as DNA, the CDR3 is TGTGCCAGCAGAGCCTTGGGGACAGGAATAAACATTCAGTACTTC.

The rearrangement uses TRBV27 and TRBJ2-3; 7 bases are shared with TRBD1. In germline, CDR1 is MNHEY, CDR2 SMNVEV (reference sequence). Germline trimming cut 2 bases from V and 0 bases from J; bases unmatched to any gene: 2. This CDR3 region has 15 residues. CDR3 amino acids: CASSLQGVSTDTQYF. CDR3 DNA: TGTGCCAGCAGTTTACAGGGGGTCAGCACAGATACGCAGTATTTT.

The chain combines TRBV30 with TRBJ2-3, with D perhaps matching TRBD1 (7 bases). Germline V gene lookup returns CDR1 GTSNPN and CDR2 SVGIG (reference sequence). The CDR3 length is 14 residues. V lost 0 bases, J lost 3 bases, and 10 bases lay in between. The CDR3 sequence: CAWSVPGGTDTQYF. In DNA form, the CDR3 reads TGTGCCTGGAGTGTACCAGGGGGGACAGATACGCAGTATTTT.

The genes are TRBV7-8 and TRBJ1-3; TRBD1 is a possible D gene (6 bases). Trimming took 5 bases from V and 0 from J, leaving 11 bases between them. Germline loops: CDR1 SGHVS, CDR2 FQNEAQ. The CDR3 has 15 residues. The CDR3 spells CASSQTGNSGNTIYF. The CDR3 bases are TGTGCCAGCAGCCAGACAGGCAACTCTGGAAACACCATATATTTT.

This clonotype was counted once. The chain uses TRBV28 and TRBJ1-6, with D possibly TRBD1 on 5 matching bases. Per the germline V gene, CDR1 is MDHEN and CDR2 is SYDVKM. V was shortened by 6 bases and J by 6 bases, with 9 bases between the two germline ends. This CDR3 has 13 amino acids. In nucleotides, the CDR3 is TGTGCCAGCAGCCGGACACCTAATTCACCCCTCCACTTT. Its protein product is CASSRTPNSPLHF.

CDR3 amino acids: CSVADRGGKNIQYF. In nucleotides, the CDR3 is TGCAGCGTGGCGGACAGGGGAGGGAAAAACATTCAGTACTTC. This sequence joins TRBV29-1 and TRBJ2-4, with 9 bases lining up with TRBD1. The CDR3 sequence is 14 residues long. CDR1 and CDR2 (germline): SQVTM, ANQGSEA. With V trimmed by 6 bases and J by 4 bases, 7 bases remained unmatched.

This rearrangement joins TRBV20-1 to TRBJ2-4, with 9 bases identical to TRBD2. From germline, CDR1 is DFQATT and CDR2 SNEGSKA (reference sequence). CDR3 length equals 14 residues. Trimming took 1 base from V and 6 from J; bases not matched to a gene: 4. The CDR3, as DNA: TGCAGTGCTAGAGTTCCTAGCGGGGTAAACATTCAGTACTTC. Encoded protein: CSARVPSGVNIQYF.

The chain links TRBV30 to TRBJ1-2; no definite D call. V lost 0 bases to trimming and J lost 5 bases, with 10 bases between them. The CDR3 runs 13 residues. Germline CDR1 is GTSNPN and CDR2 is SVGIG (reference sequence). The CDR3 coding sequence is TGTGCCTGGAGTGTACTCGAAGGTTATGGCTACACCTTC. Encoded protein: CAWSVLEGYGYTF.

The V and J genes are TRBV5-4 and TRBJ1-1; 9 positions match TRBD1. CDR1 is SGHNT, CDR2 YYREEE, per germline (reference sequence). The CDR3 runs 14 residues. With V trimmed by 2 bases and J by 6 bases, 5 bases remained unmatched. CDR3 sequence reads: CASSFGTGFPEAFF. The CDR3 bases are TGTGCCAGCAGCTTCGGGACAGGGTTCCCTGAAGCTTTCTTT.

The J gene is TRBJ2-3, the V gene TRBV20-1; the D is unclear. V lost 5 bases to trimming and J lost 3 bases, with 12 bases between them. CDR3 size: 13 residues. Germline CDR1 reads DFQATT; CDR2 reads SNEGSKA (reference sequence). The CDR3 protein is CSAPPMGTDTQYF. The CDR3 coding sequence is TGCAGTGCTCCTCCCATGGGGACAGATACGCAGTATTTT.

The chain joins TRBV7-2 to TRBJ2-7; D is undetermined. Trimming took off 0 bases at V and 3 bases at J, with 6 bases between the two ends. This CDR3 comprises 13 residues. Looked up from germline, CDR1 is SGHTA and CDR2 is FQGNSA. The CDR3 loop is CASSLALGYEQYF. In DNA form, the CDR3 reads TGTGCCAGCAGCTTAGCGCTCGGCTACGAGCAGTACTTC.

The CDR3 nucleotides are TGCAGCGTTGGTGACAGGGGCTCTGGAAACACCATATATTTT. Translated: CSVGDRGSGNTIYF. The rearrangement joins TRBV29-1 to TRBJ1-3, with 8 positions matching TRBD1. Germline-derived CDR1 and CDR2 are SQVTM and ANQGSEA. CDR3 length: 14 amino acids. V shed 4 bases, J shed 0 bases, and the junction held 2 bases outside the gene matches.

This sequence joins TRBV9 and TRBJ2-7; 7 positions match TRBD2. Germline CDR1 SGDLS, CDR2 YYNGEE. The CDR3 has 16 amino acids. V trimming: 0 bases; J trimming: 5 bases; junction bases outside the gene matches: 11. The CDR3 region is CASSVDPRGMYHEQYF. As DNA, the CDR3 is TGTGCCAGCAGCGTAGACCCGCGGGGGATGTACCACGAGCAGTACTTC.

The V gene is TRBV19, the J gene TRBJ2-3; unclear D gene. The CDR3 runs to 13 residues. The germline gives CDR1 LNHDA, CDR2 SQIVND (reference sequence). Between the trimmed V and J ends, which lost 4 bases and 5 bases, there was a span of 10 bases. In nucleotides, the CDR3 is TGTGCCAGTAGTAAGGCTTCCCGAGATACGCAGTATTTT. Translation gives CASSKASRDTQYF.

This clonotype appeared a few times. This chain's CDR3 is CASSYNVLAQETQYF. For the CDR3, the DNA is TGTGCCAGCAGTTACAACGTACTCGCCCAAGAGACCCAGTACTTC. This chain connects TRBV6-5 to TRBJ2-5, with unresolved D. The CDR3 sequence is 15 residues long. The V gene's germline CDR1 is MNHEY and CDR2 SVGAGI. Trimming removed 2 bases from V and 1 base from J, with 11 bases in between.

This sequence joins TRBV9 and TRBJ1-2, with 8 bases lining up with TRBD1. CDR1 SGDLS and CDR2 YYNGEE come from the germline V gene. The CDR3 extends over 11 amino acids. The trim removed 3 bases at V and 13 bases at J, leaving 5 bases unmatched. CDR3 protein: CASSDDRGVTF. The CDR3 region has the DNA TGTGCCAGCAGCGACGACAGGGGAGTCACCTTC.

J is TRBJ2-3 and V is TRBV30; D perhaps matches TRBD2 (6 bases). The CDR3 loop spans 16 amino acids. Germline assignment: CDR1 GTSNPN and CDR2 SVGIG (reference sequence). The V end lost 4 bases, the J end lost 2 bases, and 19 bases lay between the germline ends. DNA for the CDR3: TGTGCCTGGACGACGGGGGTGGGACGTACCACAGATACGCAGTATTTT. Protein sequence: CAWTTGVGRTTDTQYF.

This chain connects TRBV11-2 to TRBJ2-5; D possibly corresponds to TRBD1 (6 bases). This CDR3 is 15 amino acids long. The V gene's germline CDR1 is SGHAT and CDR2 FQNNGV. The V and J ends lost 5 bases and 4 bases respectively, with 17 bases between them. The CDR3 sequence: CASSPRAGARETQYF. In DNA form, the CDR3 reads TGTGCCAGCAGCCCCCGAGCAGGGGCTAGAGAGACCCAGTACTTC.

The CDR3 nucleotides are TGCGCCAGCAGCTTGCCAGGGTCGACCTACGAGCAGTACTTC. Its protein is CASSLPGSTYEQYF. V is TRBV5-1 and J is TRBJ2-7, with a weak D call TRBD1 (5 bases). The CDR3 sequence is 14 residues long. Germline V gene lookup returns CDR1 SGHRS and CDR2 YFSETQ. V was clipped by 1 base and J by 2 bases, with 10 bases between them.

The chain couples TRBV20-1 to TRBJ1-5, with TRBD1 as a possible D gene (6 bases). Per the germline V gene, CDR1 is DFQATT and CDR2 is SNEGSKA (reference sequence). The length of the CDR3 is 16 residues. V lost 2 bases and J 3 bases, leaving 17 bases between the germline ends. CDR3 coding DNA: TGCAGTGCTAGACCGCTCGGCACAGGGTACAATCAGCCCCAGCATTTT. Its translation is CSARPLGTGYNQPQHF.

V usage is TRBV20-1 and J usage is TRBJ2-3; TRBD1 aligns across 7 bases. J gave up 4 bases and V 3 bases, and 10 bases lay outside the gene matches. CDR1 is DFQATT and CDR2 is SNEGSKA in the germline V gene (reference sequence). This CDR3 contains 15 residues. As DNA, the CDR3 is TGCAGTGCTAGTGACCCCTTAACAGGGGCAGATACGCAGTATTTT. Its translation is CSASDPLTGADTQYF.